A selection of T cell receptor beta chains follows, all from one sample in a study of blood T cell repertoires in COVID-19. Sequenced by immunoSEQ multiplex PCR; TCRdb stores in-frame clones only, minus some. Here the sample spans some 140,000 clones, roughly three quarters being singletons. The sequencing input was peripheral blood. The receptors come from an elderly man with acute or convalescent COVID-19. Each CDR3 is given with its conserved first and last residue. A D gene is named only where the DNA matches it firmly. Where a row states a size, it is once, few, many or the class of an expanded clone; other rows omit it.

size,J,V,D,DNA,CDR3
once,TRBJ1-2,TRBV4-2,TRBD1,TGTGCCAGCAGCAAGGGGACAGGGGGTAACTATGGCTACACCTTC,CASSKGTGGNYGYTF
.,TRBJ1-1,TRBV19,.,TGTGCCAGTAGCCGGACAGCGAACACTGAAGCTTTCTTT,CASSRTANTEAFF
.,TRBJ2-5,TRBV5-1,.,TGCGCCAGCAGCCGTCTGCAGGCCGGGGTAGAGACCCAGTACTTC,CASSRLQAGVETQYF
.,TRBJ1-4,TRBV6-5,.,TGTGCCAGCATGGCTGGAGGGGATCTCGGTGAAAAACTGTTTTTT,CASMAGGDLGEKLFF
.,TRBJ1-3,TRBV7-9,.,TGTGCCAGCCAGGAGGGAGCAGGAAACACCATATATTTT,CASQEGAGNTIYF
once,TRBJ2-7,TRBV30,TRBD2,TGTGCCTGGAGTATTACTAGCGGGGGTAGCTCCTACGAGCAGTACTTC,CAWSITSGGSSYEQYF
.,TRBJ2-5,TRBV4-1,.,TGCGCCAGCAGCCAAGACAGGGTGGGGACCCAGTACTTC,CASSQDRVGTQYF
few,TRBJ2-1,TRBV2,.,TGTGCCAGCAGGACAGGTCCTTACTACAATGAGCAGTTCTTC,CASRTGPYYNEQFF
.,TRBJ1-5,TRBV30,TRBD1,TGTGCCTGGAGTACACAGGGGTTGCAGCCCCAGCATTTT,CAWSTQGLQPQHF
.,TRBJ2-1,TRBV5-1,TRBD2,TGCGCCAGCAGCCCATCTAGCGGGGGGGTTCAGTTCTTC,CASSPSSGGVQFF
.,TRBJ2-7,TRBV7-8,TRBD2,TGTGCCAGCAGCTTAGGGGGTGCGGGGGAGGCCAAATACGAGCAGTACTTC,CASSLGGAGEAKYEQYF
few,TRBJ1-2,TRBV3-1/TRBV3-2,.,TGTGCCAGCAGCCAAGATACCGTCTTAGCAGGGTATGACTATGGCTACACCTTC,CASSQDTVLAGYDYGYTF
.,TRBJ1-2,TRBV27,TRBD1,TGTGCCAGCGGGAAGGGGGCCGGCTATGGCTACACCTTC,CASGKGAGYGYTF
.,TRBJ1-4,TRBV7-9,.,TGTGCCAGCAGCTTAAGAGATCCCCATGAAAAACTGTTTTTT,CASSLRDPHEKLFF
.,TRBJ2-1,TRBV6-2/TRBV6-3,.,TGTGCCAGCAGTTACTCGCGCCATATCGATGAGCAGTTCTTC,CASSYSRHIDEQFF
.,TRBJ1-6,TRBV27,TRBD1,TGTGCCAGCAGTTCTTTAAAACAGGGGATGTATAATTCACCCCTCCACTTT,CASSSLKQGMYNSPLHF
.,TRBJ2-1,TRBV19,TRBD2,TGTGCCAGTAGTATTAGCGGGGCGGCCGGGTACGATGAGCAGTTCTTC,CASSISGAAGYDEQFF
.,TRBJ2-7,TRBV7-2,.,TGTGCCAGCAGCTTAGGCGGCCCCCACTCCTACGAGCAGTACTTC,CASSLGGPHSYEQYF
.,TRBJ1-1,TRBV28,TRBD1,TGTGCCAGCAGGTTACAGGGGAGTACTGAAGCTTTCTTT,CASRLQGSTEAFF
.,TRBJ2-5,TRBV11-2,.,TGTGCCAGCAGCTCTGGACTGGGAGAGACCCAGTACTTC,CASSSGLGETQYF
.,TRBJ2-5,TRBV20-1,TRBD2,TGCAGTGCTAGTATCCGGCGGGGGGCCAGGCGAGAGACCCAGTACTTC,CSASIRRGARRETQYF
few,TRBJ2-2,TRBV5-1,.,TGCGCCAGCAGCTTGGGGTTTCAGGGTCGGCCCGGGGAGCTGTTTTTT,CASSLGFQGRPGELFF
.,TRBJ1-2,TRBV28,.,TGTGCCAGCAGTTTACCCCGGGGGATGGGAACTGATGGCTACACCTTC,CASSLPRGMGTDGYTF
.,TRBJ2-5,TRBV5-1,TRBD2,TGCGCCAGCAGCTTAAGCGGGGGAAGGGGAGAGACCCAGTACTTC,CASSLSGGRGETQYF
once,TRBJ1-1,TRBV19,TRBD1,TGTGCCAGTAGTATGACAGGGTGGTCTGAAGCTTTCTTT,CASSMTGWSEAFF
.,TRBJ2-5,TRBV5-1,.,TGCGCCAGCAGCTTTTGGGCAGGGAAGGTAGAGACCCAGTACTTC,CASSFWAGKVETQYF
.,TRBJ1-1,TRBV28,.,TGTGCCAGCAGGAAACAGGGCAACACTGAAGCTTTCTTT,CASRKQGNTEAFF
.,TRBJ1-4,TRBV15,.,TGTGCCACCAGGGACAGCTTCAATGAAAAACTGTTTTTT,CATRDSFNEKLFF
.,TRBJ2-2,TRBV4-1,TRBD1,TGCGCCAGCAGCGACGGGACAGTGGTTACCGGGGAGCTGTTTTTT,CASSDGTVVTGELFF
.,TRBJ2-1,TRBV5-1,.,TGCGCCAGCAGCTTGGCGTTCGACTCCACTTACAATGAGCAGTTCTTC,CASSLAFDSTYNEQFF
.,TRBJ2-1,TRBV6-5,TRBD2,TGTGCCAGCAATCCTAGCGGGGGGGCCCACAATGAGCAGTTCTTC,CASNPSGGAHNEQFF
.,TRBJ1-1,TRBV5-1,.,TGCGCCAGCAGCCTGACTTTATCCGAGGGCGGAGCTTTCTTT,CASSLTLSEGGAFF
.,TRBJ2-1,TRBV24-1,TRBD1,TGTGCCACCAGTGATCAGGGACAGGTCGGCGATGAGCAGTTCTTC,CATSDQGQVGDEQFF
many,TRBJ2-3,TRBV19,TRBD2,TGTGCCAGTAGTCCGTCGGGACTAAGCACAGATACGCAGTATTTT,CASSPSGLSTDTQYF
.,TRBJ2-2,TRBV24-1,.,TGTGCCACCAGTGATCGCCGGCAGCATGTAGGGGCCGGGGAGCTGTTTTTT,CATSDRRQHVGAGELFF
.,TRBJ2-3,TRBV12-3/TRBV12-4,TRBD1,TGTGCCAGCAGAACAACAGGGGCCGATACGCAGTATTTT,CASRTTGADTQYF
.,TRBJ1-6,TRBV7-8,.,TGTGCCAGCAGCTTACGGTGGGGAGGGGTTATGGATAACTCCTATAATTCACCCCTCCACTTT,CASSLRWGGVMDNSYNSPLHF
few,TRBJ1-2,TRBV5-1,TRBD1,TGCGCCAGCAGCAACGGACAGGGGGCCAGCTATGGCTACACCTTC,CASSNGQGASYGYTF
few,TRBJ1-1,TRBV15,.,TGTGCCACCAGCAGTAGACGGAGGATTGAAGCTTTCTTT,CATSSRRRIEAFF
.,TRBJ2-7,TRBV7-2,.,TGTGCCAGCAGCCTCGTCCGGGACACCGCCTACGAGCAGTACTTC,CASSLVRDTAYEQYF
few,TRBJ2-7,TRBV3-1/TRBV3-2,.,TGTGCCAGCAGCCACGGCCTGGACAAGCAGTACTTC,CASSHGLDKQYF
.,TRBJ2-7,TRBV18,TRBD2,TGTGCCAGCTCACCGGGAAGCGGGGAACCCTACGAGCAGTACTTC,CASSPGSGEPYEQYF
.,TRBJ2-7,TRBV18,.,TGTGCCAGCTCACCGTACGGACAGATCGATTACGAGCAGTACTTC,CASSPYGQIDYEQYF
.,TRBJ2-2,TRBV6-5,TRBD2,TGTGCCACAAGACTAGCGGGGGTCCCCGGGGAGCTGTTTTTT,CATRLAGVPGELFF
few,TRBJ1-1,TRBV7-9,TRBD1,TGTGCCAGCAGCTTAGAGGGCGGGCGACAGGGGTCTGAAGCTTTCTTT,CASSLEGGRQGSEAFF